This passage covers 17 T cell receptor beta chains from one sample sequenced in a study of cytomegalovirus exposure and HLA in healthy donors. The study ran its PCR with 60 Vbeta and 13 Jbeta primers. Only in-frame clones appear in the TCRdb table, and some are missing; sequencing was by immunoSEQ multiplex PCR. The table includes approximately 100,000 clones, roughly three quarters detected once. The specimen sequenced was PBMCs. These receptors all come from a woman in her forties or fifties in good health and CMV-seropositive.

This chain connects TRBV6-6 to TRBJ2-2, with D possibly being TRBD1 (5 bases). Between the trimmed V and J ends, which lost 4 bases and 8 bases, there was a span of 11 bases. Germline V CDR1 and CDR2: MNHNY, SVGAGI (reference sequence). The CDR3 loop spans 13 amino acids. CDR3 sequence reads: CASSLAGMGELFF. The DNA for the CDR3 is TGTGCCAGCAGTTTAGCAGGGATGGGGGAGCTGTTTTTT.

Notes on this clone: Relative to the germline gene, one junction end is altered; a read error may explain this. Additional DNA sequences in this sample encode the identical CDR3. The chain is built from TRBV7-9 and TRBJ2-7; D is undetermined. Germline V gives CDR1 SEHNR, CDR2 FQNEAQ (reference sequence). This CDR3 spans 11 amino acids. The CDR3 sequence: CSSSLRYEQYF. CDR3 coding DNA: TGTTCCAGCAGCCTGAGGTACGAGCAGTACTTC.

The genes are TRBV9 and TRBJ2-2, with 9 nucleotides matching TRBD2. The CDR3 runs to 15 residues. Germline assignment: CDR1 SGDLS and CDR2 YYNGEE. With 2 bases clipped from V and 5 bases from J, the junction kept 4 bases outside the gene matches. CDR3 sequence (DNA): TGTGCCAGCAGCGTTGCTAGCGGGATTACCGGGGAGCTGTTTTTT. Translating it yields CASSVASGITGELFF.

V is TRBV2 and J is TRBJ2-2; D gene ambiguous. Germline lookup yields CDR1 SNHLY and CDR2 FYNNEI. Trimming took 3 bases from V and 2 from J, leaving 16 bases between them. There are 17 residues in the CDR3. CDR3 nucleotides: TGTGCCAGCAGTGAGAAGCTACCCGGAGTCAACACCGGGGAGCTGTTTTTT. This translates into CASSEKLPGVNTGELFF.

A word on this clone: Relative to the germline gene, one junction end is altered; a read error may explain this. This chain uses TRBV7-9 with TRBJ2-1; possible D gene TRBD2, 5 bases. There are 13 residues in the CDR3. From germline, CDR1 is SEHNR and CDR2 FQNEAQ (reference sequence). The CDR3 region is CSSRPSPGNEQFF. The CDR3 region has the DNA TGTTCCAGCAGACCCTCTCCGGGGAATGAGCAGTTCTTC.

CDR3 sequence (DNA): TGCGCCAGCAGGGGGGAGGGAGCAGGGCCCCCGACCGGAACTAATGAAAAACTGTTTTTT. It specifies CASRGEGAGPPTGTNEKLFF. J is TRBJ1-4 and V is TRBV23-1, with a weak D call TRBD1 (5 bases). TRBV23-1 qualifies as an ORF whose function is uncertain. This CDR3 comprises 20 residues. Trimming left V 6 bases short and J 1 base short, with 27 bases between.

V is TRBV19 and J is TRBJ2-3, with D maybe TRBD1 (7 bases). CDR3 length: 14 residues. The ends were cut back, 2 bases at V and 4 bases at J, with 10 bases in the middle. Looked up from germline, CDR1 is LNHDA and CDR2 is SQIVND (reference sequence). As DNA, the CDR3 is TGTGCCAGTAGTATACAGGGGGGAGCAGATACGCAGTATTTT. Translating it yields CASSIQGGADTQYF.

This chain links TRBV27 with TRBJ1-5; D uncertain. Deletions cut 3 bases from V and 3 bases from J, with 9 bases between. CDR3 size: 14 residues. From germline, CDR1 is MNHEY and CDR2 SMNVEV (reference sequence). The CDR3 DNA sequence: TGTGCCAGCAGTTTCAGAGGGTTCAATCAGCCCCAGCATTTT. The encoded protein is CASSFRGFNQPQHF.

The chain carries TRBV6-5 and TRBJ2-1, with no clear D. The CDR3 has 15 residues. The germline gives CDR1 MNHEY, CDR2 SVGAGI. V was clipped by 0 bases and J by 9 bases, with 15 bases between them. Here the CDR3 reads CASSYSAAGQSEQFF. The CDR3 coding sequence is TGTGCCAGCAGTTACTCCGCCGCAGGCCAGAGTGAGCAGTTCTTC.

This clone was counted a few times. The V and J genes are TRBV9 and TRBJ2-5; perhaps TRBD1 as D (6 bases). Germline V CDR1 and CDR2: SGDLS, YYNGEE. The length of the CDR3 is 14 residues. V dropped 0 bases and J dropped 1 base, with 7 bases sitting between them. This CDR3 reads CASSVGGLQETQYF. In DNA form, the CDR3 reads TGTGCCAGCAGCGTAGGGGGGCTCCAAGAGACCCAGTACTTC. The full variable domain, in which reference TRBV9 and TRBJ2-5 provide the parts outside the CDR3, is DSGVTQTPKHLITATGQRVTLRCSPRSGDLSVYWYQQSLDQGLQFLIQYYNGEERAKGNILERFSAQQFPDLHSELNLSSLELGDSALYFCASSVGGLQETQYFGPGTRLLVL.

This rearrangement joins TRBV19 to TRBJ2-2; 9 bases are shared with TRBD1. CDR3 length equals 14 residues. CDR1 is LNHDA, CDR2 SQIVND, per germline (reference sequence). After removal of 8 bases from V and 6 bases from J, the junction contained 7 bases not matched to a gene. The CDR3 spells CASRGTGIAGELFF. In nucleotides, the CDR3 is TGTGCCAGTCGAGGGACAGGGATTGCCGGGGAGCTGTTTTTT.

The rearrangement joins TRBV7-8 to TRBJ2-7; maybe TRBD2 (5 bases). There are 11 residues in the CDR3. V was cut by 6 bases and J by 4 bases, with 7 bases left in between. Germline V gene lookup returns CDR1 SGHVS and CDR2 FQNEAQ. The CDR3 loop reads CASSPGYEQYF. CDR3 DNA: TGTGCCAGCAGTCCGGGATACGAGCAGTACTTC. The full variable domain, with the rest looked up from reference TRBV7-8 and TRBJ2-7, is GAGVSQSPRYKVAKRGQDVALRCDPISGHVSLFWYQQALGQGPEFLTYFQNEAQLDKSGLPSDRFFAERPEGSVSTLKIQRTQQEDSAVYLCASSPGYEQYFGPGTRLTVT.

The genes are TRBV9 and TRBJ2-2; TRBD1 might be the D (5 bases). The CDR3 is made up of 13 amino acids. Trimming stripped 1 base from V and 7 bases from J, with 8 bases between. CDR1 and CDR2 (germline): SGDLS, YYNGEE. The CDR3 reads CASSVRRGGELFF. Written as DNA, the CDR3 is TGTGCCAGCAGCGTACGAAGGGGCGGGGAGCTGTTTTTT.

The CDR3 loop reads CASNGQVPGELFF. The CDR3 DNA is TGTGCCAGCAACGGACAGGTCCCCGGGGAGCTGTTTTTT. The chain joins TRBV2 to TRBJ2-2, with 7 bases identical to TRBD1. In germline, CDR1 is SNHLY, CDR2 FYNNEI. The V and J ends lost 7 bases and 6 bases, in that order; junction bases with no gene match: 5. The CDR3 covers 13 residues.

The chain links TRBV7-8 to TRBJ1-5; D unclear. The CDR3 consists of 15 residues. Germline CDR1 and CDR2: SGHVS and FQNEAQ. Trimming took 2 bases from V and 4 from J, leaving 12 bases between them. The CDR3 region has the DNA TGTGCCAGCAGCTTACCGAGAGTCGGTAATCAGCCCCAGCATTTT. As protein: CASSLPRVGNQPQHF.

For this clone: The missing conserved phenylalanine or tryptophan at the end of this CDR3 makes a read error likely. J is TRBJ1-1 and V is TRBV2; a weak D match, TRBD1 (5 bases). This CDR3 is 15 amino acids long. V gave up 0 bases and J gave up 6 bases, with 14 bases separating them. Germline values: CDR1 SNHLY, CDR2 FYNNEI. The CDR3, as DNA: TGTGCCAGCAGTGAAGCGCCCGGGGGTAGGGCTGAAGCTTTCCTT. Protein sequence: CASSEAPGGRAEAFL.

This sequence joins TRBV4-1 and TRBJ1-1; 9 nucleotides agree with TRBD1. The V and J ends lost 4 bases and 5 bases, in that order; junction bases with no gene match: 5. This CDR3 spans 14 amino acids. Germline V lookup: CDR1 MGHRA, CDR2 YSYEKL. In DNA form, the CDR3 reads TGCGCCAGCAGCCTGAGACAGGGGGGGACTGAAGCTTTCTTT. It translates to CASSLRQGGTEAFF.